Sequencing of this T cell receptor beta chain was carried out in a study of siplizumab effects on memory and regulatory T cells. The J segment lost 7 bases and the V segment lost 1 base, leaving 11 bases of the junction unmatched. Looked up from germline, CDR1 is SGHAT and CDR2 is FQNNGV. CDR3 size: 17 residues. Sequenced by immunoSEQ multiplex PCR; TCRdb stores in-frame clones only, minus some. The data hold 90,000 to 120,000 clones, with approximately 90% observed a single time. Input material: Tregs sorted from blood. The chain combines TRBV11-2 with TRBJ2-1; TRBD2 aligns across 9 bases. This sequence originates from a human donor in good health. The CDR3 region has the DNA TGTGCCAGCAGCTTAGGCCGGCGGGAGGGCCAAGGGAATGAGCAGTTCTTC. Translation: CASSLGRREGQGNEQFF. The full variable domain, in which reference TRBV11-2 and TRBJ2-1 provide the parts outside the CDR3, is EAGVAQSPRYKIIEKRQSVAFWCNPISGHATLYWYQQILGQGPKLLIQFQNNGVVDDSQLPKDRFSAERLKGVDSTLKIQPAKLEDSAVYLCASSLGRREGQGNEQFFGPGTRLTVL.